Listed here are 16 T cell receptor beta chains from one sample, sequenced in a study of T-cell reconstitution after alpha-beta-depleted transplantation in children. Preparation of the TCRbeta library involved a method that used unique molecular identifiers. From the PCR reads, TCRdb called clonotypes with MiXCR, one entry per CDR3 protein. This table holds 530,000 or so distinct CDR3 sequences, 25% to 30% found once. The specimen comprised PBMCs, sampled before TCRalphabeta/CD19-depleted stem cell transplant. The receptors originated from a boy younger than two with Wiskott-Aldrich syndrome, due to receive a stem cell transplant.

The chain uses TRBV12-3 or TRBV12-4 and TRBJ2-1; unclear D gene. The CDR3 length is 12 residues. Trimming removed 4 bases at V and 9 bases at J, with 10 bases between. CDR3 loop: CASSSISFEQFF. The CDR3 DNA reads TGTGCCAGCAGTTCCATCAGTTTTGAGCAGTTCTTC.

This clonotype was seen only a few times. The genes are TRBV12-3 or TRBV12-4 and TRBJ1-5; tentatively, D is TRBD1 (5 bases). CDR3 length equals 15 residues. Trimming removed 5 bases at V and 3 bases at J, with 14 bases between. The CDR3 is CASSEGATYNQPQHF. The DNA for the CDR3 is TGTGCCAGCAGTGAAGGGGCTACCTACAATCAGCCCCAGCATTTT.

The rearrangement links TRBV5-1 to TRBJ2-1; 11 positions match TRBD2. Per the germline V gene, CDR1 is SGHRS and CDR2 is YFSETQ. The CDR3 is 18 amino acids. Germline trimming cut 0 bases from V and 3 bases from J; bases unmatched to any gene: 8. CDR3 sequence: CASSLERLAGGGYNEQFF. The CDR3 DNA is TGCGCCAGCAGCTTGGAAAGGCTAGCGGGAGGTGGCTACAATGAGCAGTTCTTC. Complete variable domain (other parts from reference TRBV5-1 and TRBJ2-1): KAGVTQTPRYLIKTRGQQVTLSCSPISGHRSVSWYQQTPGQGLQFLFEYFSETQRNKGNFPGRFSGRQFSNSRSEMNVSTLELGDSALYLCASSLERLAGGGYNEQFFGPGTRLTVL.

The chain has TRBV20-1 and TRBJ2-3; D tentatively reads TRBD1 or TRBD2 (6 bases each). Germline lookup yields CDR1 DFQATT and CDR2 SNEGSKA (reference sequence). With 3 bases removed from V and 11 bases from J, the gap between germline ends came to 18 bases. CDR3 size: 13 residues. The CDR3 bases are TGCAGTGCTAGCAACGAAGGGGGGTTTCGGCAGTATTTT. This sequence encodes CSASNEGGFRQYF.

This clonotype was seen a few times. V usage is TRBV12-3 or TRBV12-4 and J usage is TRBJ2-2, with 8 nucleotides matching TRBD2. CDR3 length: 16 amino acids. V shed 5 bases, J shed 4 bases, and the junction held 9 bases outside the gene matches. The CDR3 is CASSIRAGDGTGELFF. The CDR3 region has the DNA TGTGCCAGCAGTATCAGAGCGGGAGACGGCACCGGGGAGCTGTTTTTT.

This clonotype was seen a handful of times. V gene TRBV24-1 combines with J gene TRBJ2-1, with 7 bases matching TRBD2. V shed 5 bases, J shed 7 bases, and the junction held 10 bases outside the gene matches. The CDR3 covers 15 residues. The germline V gene has CDR1 KGHDR and CDR2 SFDVKD. This CDR3 reads CATSASSGVRNEQFF. DNA of the CDR3: TGTGCCACCAGTGCTTCCAGCGGGGTTAGGAATGAGCAGTTCTTC.

This chain joins TRBV5-1 and TRBJ1-1, with 7 bases matching TRBD1. This CDR3 comprises 14 residues. J gave up 0 bases and V 5 bases, and 4 bases lay outside the gene matches. The germline gives CDR1 SGHRS, CDR2 YFSETQ. CDR3 bases: TGCGCCAGCAGGACAGGGCCGATGAACACTGAAGCTTTCTTT. Amino acids: CASRTGPMNTEAFF.

V is TRBV9 and J is TRBJ2-3; 9 bases are shared with TRBD2. There are 17 residues in the CDR3. Germline values: CDR1 SGDLS, CDR2 YYNGEE. The V gene end was trimmed by 0 bases and the J gene end by 2 bases; junction bases not matched to a gene: 7. The DNA for the CDR3 is TGTGCCAGCAGCGTAGATCCAGCGGGAGGCCTCACAGATACGCAGTATTTT. It is translated as CASSVDPAGGLTDTQYF.

This clonotype showed up just a few times. V and J are TRBV15 and TRBJ2-5; the D gene is possibly TRBD1 (6 bases). The ends were cut back, 2 bases at V and 9 bases at J, with 19 bases in the middle. The CDR3 length is 15 residues. Germline V CDR1 and CDR2: LNHNV, YYDKDF (reference sequence). The CDR3 sequence is CATSRQGTATVSQYF. In DNA, the CDR3 is TGTGCCACCAGCAGACAGGGGACCGCGACTGTGTCCCAGTACTTC.

Ten or more counts support this clonotype. The gene calls are TRBV5-1 and TRBJ1-4; no firm D call. The germline CDR1 and CDR2 sequences are SGHRS and YFSETQ. The CDR3 is 14 amino acids. V was cut by 0 bases and J by 0 bases, with 3 bases left in between. The CDR3 nucleotides read TGCGCCAGCAGCTTGGGGGCAACTAATGAAAAACTGTTTTTT. Protein product: CASSLGATNEKLFF.

V and J are TRBV20-1 and TRBJ2-1, with 7 bases fitting TRBD1. The CDR3 runs 17 residues. The trim removed 2 bases at V and 1 base at J, leaving 11 bases unmatched. Germline CDR1 and CDR2: DFQATT and SNEGSKA (reference sequence). Here the CDR3 reads CSARSGQAERSYNEQFF. CDR3 in DNA: TGCAGTGCTAGATCCGGACAGGCAGAAAGATCCTACAATGAGCAGTTCTTC.

The table lists this clonotype with a few counts. V gene TRBV27 combines with J gene TRBJ2-2; D might be TRBD1 or TRBD2, each matching 6 bases. Trimming took 2 bases from V and 0 from J, leaving 16 bases between them. The CDR3 is 18 residues long. The germline V gene encodes CDR1 MNHEY and CDR2 SMNVEV (reference sequence). CDR3 sequence: CASSLISGANSNTGELFF. CDR3 nucleotide sequence: TGTGCCAGCAGTTTAATTTCGGGGGCGAATTCGAACACCGGGGAGCTGTTTTTT.

V and J are TRBV5-1 and TRBJ2-2; perhaps TRBD1 as D (5 bases). This CDR3 is 14 amino acids long. The ends were cut back, 4 bases at V and 4 bases at J, with 11 bases in the middle. CDR1 is SGHRS and CDR2 is YFSETQ in the germline V gene. As DNA, the CDR3 is TGCGCCAGCAGCCCGGACACATTCACCGGGGAGCTGTTTTTT. This codes for CASSPDTFTGELFF. Drawing the rest from reference TRBV5-1 and TRBJ2-2, the complete variable domain is KAGVTQTPRYLIKTRGQQVTLSCSPISGHRSVSWYQQTPGQGLQFLFEYFSETQRNKGNFPGRFSGRQFSNSRSEMNVSTLELGDSALYLCASSPDTFTGELFFGEGSRLTVL.

The chain uses TRBV4-1 and TRBJ1-5; D may be TRBD1 (5 bases). CDR1 and CDR2 from the germline V gene are MGHRA and YSYEKL. The V end was cut by 4 bases, the J end by 3 bases, with 10 bases between. The CDR3 covers 14 residues. The CDR3 DNA follows: TGCGCCAGCAGCCTCGACAGTTTCAATCAGCCCCAGCATTTT. It codes for CASSLDSFNQPQHF.

This sequence joins TRBV20-1 and TRBJ2-1, with 7 bases fitting TRBD2. The germline V gene has CDR1 DFQATT and CDR2 SNEGSKA (reference sequence). This CDR3 comprises 13 residues. The junction had 3 bases not matched to a gene; V was cut back by 7 bases and J by 0 bases. This CDR3 is CSGAGPSYNEQFF. The CDR3 nucleotides are TGCAGTGGAGCGGGACCCTCCTACAATGAGCAGTTCTTC.

CDR3 sequence reads: CASSLVPGGDTEAFF. CDR3 in DNA: TGCGCCAGCAGCTTGGTCCCAGGGGGGGACACTGAAGCTTTCTTT. The chain recombines TRBV5-1 with TRBJ1-1, with TRBD1 matching over 7 bases. The ends lost 0 bases at V and 3 bases at J; junction bases unmatched: 5. This CDR3 comprises 15 residues. Germline values: CDR1 SGHRS, CDR2 YFSETQ. Combining the CDR3 with reference TRBV5-1 and TRBJ1-1 gives the whole variable domain KAGVTQTPRYLIKTRGQQVTLSCSPISGHRSVSWYQQTPGQGLQFLFEYFSETQRNKGNFPGRFSGRQFSNSRSEMNVSTLELGDSALYLCASSLVPGGDTEAFFGQGTRLTVV.